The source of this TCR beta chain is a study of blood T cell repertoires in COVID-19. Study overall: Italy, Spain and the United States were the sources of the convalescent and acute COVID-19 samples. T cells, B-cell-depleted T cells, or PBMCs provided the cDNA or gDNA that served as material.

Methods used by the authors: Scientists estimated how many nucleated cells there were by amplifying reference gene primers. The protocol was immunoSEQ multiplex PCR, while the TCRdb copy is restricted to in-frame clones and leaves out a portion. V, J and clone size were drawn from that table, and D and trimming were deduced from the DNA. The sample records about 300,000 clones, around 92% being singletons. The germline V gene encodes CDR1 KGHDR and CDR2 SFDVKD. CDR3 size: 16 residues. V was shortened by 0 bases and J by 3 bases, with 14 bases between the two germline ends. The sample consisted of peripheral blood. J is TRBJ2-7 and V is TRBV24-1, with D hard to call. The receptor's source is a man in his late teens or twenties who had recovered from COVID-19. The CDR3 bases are TGTGCCACCAGTGATTTGCTGCTGTCGCCAGGCTACGAGCAGTACTTC. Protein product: CATSDLLLSPGYEQYF.